The rows below give T cell receptor beta chains drawn from one sample of a study of T-cell reconstitution after alpha-beta-depleted transplantation in children. TCRdb independently ran MiXCR on the PCR reads; one entry per CDR3 protein. Altogether 450,000 to 600,000 distinct CDR3 sequences are present, roughly a tenth being singletons, with the ten largest covering roughly 2.1%. Sequences were derived from PBMCs, sampled before TCRalphabeta/CD19-depleted stem cell transplant. The receptors come from a child aged 2 to 15 with inherited bone marrow failure, due to receive a stem cell transplant. CDR3s include the opening cysteine and the closing phenylalanine or tryptophan. A D gene is named only where the DNA matches it firmly. Not every row has a clone size; where given, it reads once, few, many or a size class.

clone_size	cdr3_length	j_call	d_call	v_call	cdr3_aa	cdr3_nt
few	16	TRBJ1-1	.	TRBV4-3	CASSQVWGGMNTEAFF	TGCGCCAGCAGCCAAGTCTGGGGCGGGATGAACACTGAAGCTTTCTTT
many	20	TRBJ2-3	TRBD1	TRBV4-2	CASSQETGQGAFWGIDTQYF	TGTGCCAGCAGCCAAGAAACCGGACAGGGGGCTTTTTGGGGTATTGATACGCAGTATTTT
.	14	TRBJ2-7	.	TRBV20-1	CSAMRPGTNYEQYF	TGCAGTGCTATGAGGCCCGGGACGAACTACGAGCAGTACTTC
many	14	TRBJ1-1	TRBD1	TRBV7-2	CASSLIPRDREAFF	TGTGCCAGCAGCTTAATCCCCCGGGACAGGGAAGCTTTCTTT
many	18	TRBJ2-2	.	TRBV4-3	CASSTPLSAAANTGELFF	TGCGCCAGCAGCACCCCCCTTAGCGCGGCTGCGAACACCGGGGAGCTGTTTTTT
many	13	TRBJ1-2	.	TRBV12-3/TRBV12-4	CASSDTGYGGYTF	TGTGCCAGCAGCGATACAGGGTACGGCGGCTACACCTTC
few	18	TRBJ2-6	.	TRBV4-3	CASSQYRVRSSGANVLTF	TGCGCCAGCAGCCAGTACAGGGTAAGGTCCTCTGGGGCCAACGTCCTGACTTTC
many	15	TRBJ2-5	.	TRBV12-3/TRBV12-4	CASGYRGSGQETQYF	TGTGCCAGCGGTTATCGGGGGAGCGGCCAAGAGACCCAGTACTTC
many	19	TRBJ2-1	TRBD2	TRBV6-5	CASSYFGLAGGRAYNEQFF	TGTGCCAGCAGTTACTTCGGCCTAGCGGGAGGGAGAGCGTACAATGAGCAGTTCTTC
.	14	TRBJ2-7	TRBD2	TRBV20-1	CSGCQLAGPYEQYF	TGCAGTGGGTGCCAACTAGCGGGTCCCTACGAGCAGTACTTC
many	13	TRBJ2-3	TRBD1	TRBV20-1	CSARTDRGDTQYF	TGCAGTGCTAGGACGGACAGGGGAGATACGCAGTATTTT
.	16	TRBJ2-1	.	TRBV7-8	CASRPSGGGIYNEQFF	TGTGCCAGCAGACCCTCGGGCGGCGGGATCTACAATGAGCAGTTCTTC
many	13	TRBJ2-5	.	TRBV12-3/TRBV12-4	CATAGQTWETQYF	TGTGCCACAGCGGGCCAAACTTGGGAGACCCAGTACTTC
.	19	TRBJ2-7	TRBD2	TRBV12-5	CASGFPGTSGRASSNEQYF	TGTGCTAGTGGTTTTCCCGGGACTAGCGGGAGGGCCTCGTCCAACGAGCAGTACTTC
few	13	TRBJ2-7	.	TRBV4-3	CASSQAVAPEQYF	TGCGCCAGCAGCCAAGCCGTCGCCCCCGAGCAGTACTTC
many	15	TRBJ2-7	TRBD1	TRBV12-3/TRBV12-4	CASPPDRGYSYEQYF	TGTGCCAGCCCTCCGGACAGGGGATATTCCTACGAGCAGTACTTC
many	14	TRBJ2-7	TRBD1	TRBV10-3	CAISGRTGGSEQYF	TGTGCCATCAGTGGCCGAACAGGGGGAAGCGAGCAGTACTTC
many	13	TRBJ2-7	.	TRBV28	CASSRGHSYEQYF	TGTGCCAGCAGTCGCGGGCACTCCTACGAGCAGTACTTC
few	13	TRBJ2-3	.	TRBV29-1	CSVEVDTRDTQYF	TGCAGCGTTGAAGTGGACACCAGAGATACGCAGTATTTT
few	15	TRBJ1-5	.	TRBV23-1	CASSQSGCSNQPQHF	TGCGCCAGCAGTCAATCGGGGTGTAGCAATCAGCCCCAGCATTTT
many	15	TRBJ2-1	TRBD1	TRBV6-2/TRBV6-3	CASSYWGQGYNEQFF	TGTGCCAGCAGTTACTGGGGACAGGGGTACAATGAGCAGTTCTTC
many	13	TRBJ1-1	.	TRBV6-4	CASSATGNTEAFF	TGTGCCAGCAGTGCTACAGGGAACACTGAAGCTTTCTTT
.	15	TRBJ2-5	TRBD2	TRBV30	CAWSTGTIAAETQYF	TGTGCCTGGAGTACCGGGACTATCGCGGCAGAGACCCAGTACTTC
many	15	TRBJ2-1	TRBD2	TRBV5-5	CASSWSGSSYNEQFF	TGTGCCAGCAGCTGGAGCGGGAGCTCCTACAATGAGCAGTTCTTC